The 30 T cell receptor beta chains below all came from one sample that was sequenced in a study of blood T cell repertoires in COVID-19. Measured with immunoSEQ multiplex PCR; TCRdb has only the in-frame clones, and not every one. The table has around 230,000 clones, 81% seen once. Sequencing was carried out using peripheral blood. These receptors were taken from a woman of 80 years or more with acute or convalescent COVID-19.

The chain links TRBV2 to TRBJ1-2, with 8 bases matching TRBD1. Per germline, CDR1 SNHLY and CDR2 FYNNEI. The length of the CDR3 is 14 residues. Trimming removed 5 bases from V and 2 bases from J; junction bases left unmatched: 4. CDR3 residues: CASSRTGTNYGYTF. CDR3 nucleotides: TGTGCCAGCAGTCGGACAGGGACCAACTATGGCTACACCTTC.

The chain is built from TRBV25-1 and TRBJ1-2; 11 positions agree with TRBD1. With 1 base clipped from V and 4 bases from J, the junction kept 11 bases outside the gene matches. Germline-derived CDR1 and CDR2 are MGHDK and SYGVNS. CDR3 length equals 18 residues. The CDR3 protein is CASSESGTGGVYSYGYTF. CDR3 DNA: TGTGCCAGCAGTGAATCAGGGACAGGGGGGGTCTATTCCTATGGCTACACCTTC.

The chain is built from TRBV14 and TRBJ1-2, with 7 positions matching TRBD1. CDR3 length: 13 residues. J lost 8 bases, V lost 4 bases, and 7 bases had no gene match. Germline V gene sequence: CDR1 SGHDN, CDR2 FVKESK. CDR3 in amino acids: CASSRDSQTGYTF. CDR3 nucleotides: TGTGCCAGCAGCCGGGACAGCCAGACGGGCTACACCTTC.

The chain is built from TRBV6-5 and TRBJ2-3, with 9 positions matching TRBD1. Losses at the gene ends were 5 bases for V and 2 bases for J; bases not matched to a gene: 5. This CDR3 has 15 residues. Germline-derived CDR1 and CDR2 are MNHEY and SVGAGI. DNA of the CDR3: TGTGCCAGCAGTCTTGACAGGGGGTTCACAGATACGCAGTATTTT. This gives the protein CASSLDRGFTDTQYF.

This clone has just one count. This chain uses TRBV7-9 with TRBJ2-1; possibly TRBD1 for D (6 bases). The germline V gene encodes CDR1 SEHNR and CDR2 FQNEAQ (reference sequence). The V gene lost 5 bases and the J gene lost 7 bases, with 18 bases spanning the gap. The CDR3 runs to 15 residues. The CDR3 here is CASSQGQTENNEQFF. CDR3 nucleotide sequence: TGTGCCAGCAGCCAGGGACAAACGGAAAATAATGAGCAGTTCTTC.

The chain employs TRBV2 and TRBJ1-6; a weak D match, TRBD1 (5 bases). Trimming removed 1 base at V and 0 bases at J, with 10 bases between. Germline CDR1 SNHLY, CDR2 FYNNEI. The CDR3 has 17 residues. CDR3 bases: TGTGCCAGCAGTGAAGAGGGGTTAGTCTCCTATAATTCACCCCTCCACTTT. Its translation is CASSEEGLVSYNSPLHF.

To note about this clone: Within the sample, other DNA sequences also encode this same CDR3. The CDR3 DNA is TGTGCCAGCTCACCAAGGACAGGGGAAGAGACCCAGTACTTC. It codes for CASSPRTGEETQYF. The chain uses TRBV18 and TRBJ2-5; 9 positions match TRBD1. CDR1 is KGHSH and CDR2 is LQKENI in the germline V gene. The junction had 1 base not matched to a gene; V was cut back by 2 bases and J by 3 bases. The length of the CDR3 is 14 residues.

CDR3 in amino acids: CASSPAQRQNEQFF. CDR3 DNA: TGCGCCAGCAGCCCGGCGCAGCGCCAGAATGAGCAGTTCTTC. J is TRBJ2-1 and V is TRBV5-1, with D unclear. The germline CDR1 and CDR2 sequences are SGHRS and YFSETQ. The CDR3 runs to 14 residues. Between the trimmed V and J ends, which lost 4 bases and 7 bases, there was a span of 15 bases.

The V and J genes are TRBV7-9 and TRBJ1-1, with a weak D call TRBD1 (5 bases). This CDR3 has 14 amino acids. V dropped 4 bases and J dropped 6 bases, with 15 bases sitting between them. The germline V gene has CDR1 SEHNR and CDR2 FQNEAQ (reference sequence). The CDR3 reads CASSYPGYVPEAFF. The CDR3 DNA sequence: TGTGCCAGCAGCTACCCAGGGTATGTCCCTGAAGCTTTCTTT.

This chain uses TRBV6-5 with TRBJ1-5; no firm D call. V dropped 0 bases and J dropped 9 bases, with 6 bases sitting between them. The CDR3 length is 12 residues. Germline CDR1 and CDR2: MNHEY and SVGAGI. CDR3 amino acids: CASSYSAGPQHF. The CDR3 region has the DNA TGTGCCAGCAGTTACTCCGCAGGGCCCCAGCATTTT.

The rearrangement joins TRBV18 to TRBJ2-1, with 14 bases lining up with TRBD2. Germline CDR1 and CDR2: KGHSH and LQKENI. J gave up 1 base and V 0 bases, and 8 bases lay outside the gene matches. CDR3 length: 20 residues. The CDR3 spells CASSPPTSGRVSESYNEQFF. The CDR3 coding sequence is TGTGCCAGCTCACCACCGACTAGCGGGAGGGTGTCTGAATCCTACAATGAGCAGTTCTTC.

The gene calls are TRBV7-8 and TRBJ2-7, with 10 bases aligning to TRBD2. The J segment lost 3 bases and the V segment lost 5 bases, leaving 4 bases of the junction unmatched. CDR3 length: 14 residues. Germline lookup yields CDR1 SGHVS and CDR2 FQNEAQ. The CDR3 reads CASSRPSGSYEQYF. CDR3 sequence (DNA): TGTGCCAGCAGCCGCCCTAGCGGGAGCTACGAGCAGTACTTC.

This chain connects TRBV5-6 to TRBJ2-7, with D possibly matching TRBD1 (6 bases). Germline V gene data show CDR1 as SGHDT and CDR2 as YYEEEE. The V end lost 4 bases, the J end lost 0 bases, and 11 bases lay between the germline ends. CDR3 length equals 14 residues. The CDR3 here is CASSSPGHSYEQYF. The CDR3 DNA is TGTGCCAGCAGCAGTCCGGGACACTCCTACGAGCAGTACTTC.

V usage is TRBV10-3 and J usage is TRBJ1-2; TRBD1 is a possible D gene (6 bases). The CDR3 length is 11 residues. CDR1 and CDR2 (germline): ENHRY, SYGVKD. V was trimmed by 5 bases and J by 8 bases, leaving 9 bases between them. For the CDR3, the DNA is TGTGCCATCAGTTGGGACACCGGCTACACCTTC. Protein product: CAISWDTGYTF.

This clone turned up a few times. The chain combines TRBV10-3 with TRBJ2-5; TRBD2 might be the D (6 bases). This CDR3 has 17 amino acids. Per germline, CDR1 ENHRY and CDR2 SYGVKD. The V end lost 0 bases, the J end lost 4 bases, and 18 bases lay between the germline ends. DNA for the CDR3: TGTGCCATCAGTGAGTCGGAAGGTAGCGGTCTTGGAGAGACCCAGTACTTC. It specifies CAISESEGSGLGETQYF.

The gene calls are TRBV6-5 and TRBJ2-7, with TRBD2 matching over 12 bases. V gave up 7 bases and J gave up 11 bases; unmatched junction bases: 9. This CDR3 region has 13 residues. Germline assignment: CDR1 MNHEY and CDR2 SVGAGI. The CDR3: CASTASGGGGEYF. Written as DNA, the CDR3 is TGTGCCAGCACGGCTAGCGGGGGGGGAGGGGAGTACTTC.

The chain recombines TRBV19 with TRBJ1-2, with TRBD1 matching 10 bases. CDR1 and CDR2 from the germline V gene are LNHDA and SQIVND (reference sequence). This CDR3 contains 15 residues. Trimming took 3 bases from V and 2 from J; bases not matched to a gene: 3. The CDR3 loop reads CASSILGQGNYGYTF. CDR3 nucleotide sequence: TGTGCCAGTAGTATTTTGGGACAGGGGAACTATGGCTACACCTTC.

The chain combines TRBV25-1 with TRBJ2-5; weak D call: TRBD2 (5 bases). Between the trimmed V and J ends, which lost 4 bases and 7 bases, there was a span of 13 bases. Germline V gives CDR1 MGHDK, CDR2 SYGVNS. CDR3 size: 13 residues. As DNA, the CDR3 is TGTGCCAGCAGTGTGGGCGGGCTGGGGACCCAGTACTTC. As protein: CASSVGGLGTQYF.

The chain employs TRBV7-6 and TRBJ2-1; possibly TRBD2 for D (5 bases). Per germline, CDR1 SGHVS and CDR2 FNYEAQ. Trimming left V 6 bases short and J 8 bases short, with 11 bases between. This CDR3 contains 12 residues. CDR3 sequence reads: CASRGVGDEQFF. In nucleotides, the CDR3 is TGTGCCAGCAGGGGAGTTGGGGATGAGCAGTTCTTC. Full variable domain (remainder filled in from reference TRBV7-6 and TRBJ2-1): GAGVSQSPRYKVTKRGQDVALRCDPISGHVSLYWYRQALGQGPEFLTYFNYEAQQDKSGLPNDRFSAERPEGSISTLTIQRTEQRDSAMYRCASRGVGDEQFFGPGTRLTVL.

This clone appeared a single time. The chain links TRBV18 to TRBJ2-5; 10 bases map to TRBD2. Looked up from germline, CDR1 is KGHSH and CDR2 is LQKENI. Trimming at V came to 1 base and at J to 5 bases, leaving 7 bases not matched to a gene. The CDR3 covers 16 residues. CDR3 nucleotides: TGTGCCAGCTCACCACTCGTAGCGGGAGGAGGGGAGACCCAGTACTTC. Translation gives CASSPLVAGGGETQYF.

The chain is built from TRBV29-1 and TRBJ2-5, with a weak D call TRBD1 (6 bases). V lost 3 bases and J 2 bases, leaving 7 bases between the germline ends. This CDR3 region has 12 residues. Germline assignment: CDR1 SQVTM and CDR2 ANQGSEA. For the CDR3, the DNA is TGCAGCGTTGACAGGGGTCAAGAGACCCAGTACTTC. It is translated as CSVDRGQETQYF.

This clone was seen a few times. The rearrangement uses TRBV5-1 and TRBJ1-6; D is unclear. CDR1 and CDR2 from the germline V gene are SGHRS and YFSETQ. The germline V and J ends were trimmed by 0 bases and 8 bases, with 15 bases remaining between them. The CDR3 is made up of 16 amino acids. CDR3 amino acids: CASSLALIATHSPLHF. The DNA of the CDR3 is TGCGCCAGCAGCTTGGCACTCATTGCTACCCATTCACCCCTCCACTTT.

This chain connects TRBV10-3 to TRBJ2-3; 11 bases are a match to TRBD2. This CDR3 region has 14 residues. V gave up 6 bases and J gave up 4 bases; unmatched junction bases: 3. Germline loops: CDR1 ENHRY, CDR2 SYGVKD. The chain's CDR3 is CAISPSGRSDTQYF. CDR3 bases: TGTGCCATCAGCCCTAGCGGGAGGTCAGATACGCAGTATTTT.

The rearrangement links TRBV19 to TRBJ2-7; 9 positions match TRBD1. The CDR3 sequence is 14 residues long. After removal of 10 bases from V and 3 bases from J, the junction contained 10 bases not matched to a gene. The V gene's germline CDR1 is LNHDA and CDR2 SQIVND (reference sequence). The CDR3 here is CATNPGTGSYEQYF. CDR3 nucleotides: TGTGCCACAAACCCCGGGACAGGGAGCTACGAGCAGTACTTC. The entire variable domain, with the rest obtained from reference TRBV19 and TRBJ2-7, is as follows: DGGITQSPKYLFRKEGQNVTLSCEQNLNHDAMYWYRQDPGQGLRLIYYSQIVNDFQKGDIAEGYSVSREKKESFPLTVTSAQKNPTAFYLCATNPGTGSYEQYFGPGTRLTVT.

This clone came up once. This chain uses TRBV20-1 with TRBJ2-2, with D possibly matching TRBD2 (6 bases). Germline V gives CDR1 DFQATT, CDR2 SNEGSKA (reference sequence). This CDR3 contains 14 residues. The V gene lost 3 bases and the J gene lost 6 bases, with 14 bases spanning the gap. The CDR3 loop reads CSASEKGLAGELFF. CDR3 DNA: TGCAGTGCTAGTGAAAAGGGACTTGCCGGGGAGCTGTTTTTT.

V is TRBV6-4 and J is TRBJ1-5, with D tentatively TRBD1 (6 bases). The CDR3 is 9 amino acids. Trimming took off 9 bases at V and 11 bases at J, with 8 bases between the two ends. CDR1 MRHNA and CDR2 SNTAGT come from the germline V gene. The CDR3 nucleotides are TGTGCCAGACAGGGTACCCAGCATTTT. This codes for CARQGTQHF.

The J gene is TRBJ1-5, the V gene TRBV5-6; 7 nucleotides line up with TRBD1. V trimming: 2 bases; J trimming: 3 bases; junction bases outside the gene matches: 8. The germline V gene has CDR1 SGHDT and CDR2 YYEEEE. The CDR3 length is 16 residues. The chain's CDR3 is CASSFGGGQINQPQHF. The CDR3 region has the DNA TGTGCCAGCAGCTTCGGAGGGGGACAGATCAATCAGCCCCAGCATTTT. The full variable domain, completed using reference TRBV5-6 and TRBJ1-5, is DAGVTQSPTHLIKTRGQQVTLRCSPKSGHDTVSWYQQALGQGPQFIFQYYEEEERQRGNFPDRFSGHQFPNYSSELNVNALLLGDSALYLCASSFGGGQINQPQHFGDGTRLSIL.

The chain employs TRBV5-4 and TRBJ1-2, with 9 bases matching TRBD1. The V gene end was trimmed by 4 bases and the J gene end by 6 bases; junction bases not matched to a gene: 4. The germline V gene has CDR1 SGHNT and CDR2 YYREEE (reference sequence). The length of the CDR3 is 13 residues. This CDR3 reads CASSQDRGDGYTF. Here the CDR3 DNA reads TGTGCCAGCAGCCAAGACAGGGGGGATGGCTACACCTTC.

V usage is TRBV6-1 and J usage is TRBJ1-5; no clear D. Germline V gene lookup returns CDR1 MNHNS and CDR2 SASEGT. The CDR3 runs to 15 residues. V lost 1 base to trimming and J lost 3 bases, with 10 bases between them. The CDR3 protein is CASSEVYSFNQPQHF. Written as DNA, the CDR3 is TGTGCCAGCAGTGAAGTTTACAGCTTCAATCAGCCCCAGCATTTT.

This clone was seen a few times. The rearrangement uses TRBV28 and TRBJ2-1, with 10 bases lining up with TRBD2. Germline lookup yields CDR1 MDHEN and CDR2 SYDVKM. The CDR3 sequence is 14 residues long. The V segment lost 4 bases and the J segment 7 bases; nucleotides outside the gene matches: 4. CDR3 sequence (DNA): TGTGCCAGCAGTTGGAGCGGGGGGGGAAATGAGCAGTTCTTC. Encoded protein: CASSWSGGGNEQFF.